The entry below gives a single TCR beta chain sequence along with its context. The sample belongs to a study of identifying expanded T cells in peripheral blood. Collection occurred without any documented infections or immune events in donors. This CDR3 is 15 amino acids long. Looked up from germline, CDR1 is KGHSH and CDR2 is LQKENI. Trimming took off 2 bases at V and 0 bases at J, with 10 bases between the two ends. Sequenced by immunoSEQ multiplex PCR; TCRdb stores in-frame clones only, minus some. The data hold 90,000 to 100,000 clones, with roughly 90% observed a single time. The sample taken for sequencing was blood. This rearrangement joins TRBV18 to TRBJ1-1; D call uncertain. The sequence was collected from a person between 18 and 69 years old in good health. The CDR3 sequence is CASSPGVALNTEAFF. For the CDR3, the DNA is TGTGCCAGCTCACCAGGTGTAGCCTTGAACACTGAAGCTTTCTTT.